This TCR beta chain came from a study of T cells after yellow fever vaccination. The table lists this clonotype with a few counts. 5'RACE template switching produced TCR cDNA carrying a universal primer site and UMIs. TCRdb reprocessed the 5' RACE reads with MiXCR, giving one entry per CDR3 protein. The table has some 390,000 distinct CDR3 sequences, 6.2% seen once. The CDR3 loop spans 14 amino acids. Trimming took 5 bases from V and 4 from J, leaving 14 bases between them. The rearrangement joins TRBV12-3 or TRBV12-4 to TRBJ2-5; D is unclear. The sequence derives from a man aged 30-40 years who received the YFV17D yellow fever vaccine. Specimen: PBMCs, collected 5 days after the yellow fever booster vaccination. DNA for the CDR3: TGTGCCAGCAGTGGGGTCCGGGCCCGAGAGACCCAGTACTTC. Translating it yields CASSGVRARETQYF.